The 29 T cell receptor beta chains in this list originate from one sample, sequenced in a study of blood T cell repertoires in COVID-19. Method: immunoSEQ multiplex PCR; TCRdb's copy keeps in-frame clones and lacks some. The sample lists about 430,000 clones; approximately 91% were seen once. The sample taken for sequencing was PBMCs or T cells enriched from blood (not recorded which). The receptors were sampled from a woman in her late teens or twenties who had been exposed to COVID-19.

The rearrangement links TRBV30 to TRBJ1-4; the D is unclear. Trimming left V 2 bases short and J 1 base short, with 8 bases between. This CDR3 is 14 amino acids long. Germline CDR1 and CDR2: GTSNPN and SVGIG (reference sequence). The CDR3 DNA follows: TGTGCCTGGAGTTATAGCGGAACTAATGAAAAACTGTTTTTT. Its protein product is CAWSYSGTNEKLFF.

The chain combines TRBV6-5 with TRBJ2-2; 11 bases line up with TRBD1. The germline gives CDR1 MNHEY, CDR2 SVGAGI. This CDR3 is built from 16 residues. V was pared by 4 bases and J by 7 bases, with 8 bases of the junction left unmatched. The CDR3 DNA reads TGTGCCAGCAGTTCGGACAGGGGGCTATTGAGCGGGGAGCTGTTTTTT. The encoded protein is CASSSDRGLLSGELFF.

The V call is TRBV18, the J call TRBJ1-3; D not resolved. V lost 3 bases and J lost 0, with 9 bases in between. CDR3 size: 15 residues. From germline, CDR1 is KGHSH and CDR2 LQKENI. CDR3 bases: TGTGCCAGCTCACCGGGCCAGACCTCTGGAAACACCATATATTTT. Protein sequence: CASSPGQTSGNTIYF.

The chain has TRBV7-2 and TRBJ1-1, with 9 bases lining up with TRBD1. The CDR3 is made up of 14 amino acids. Trimming cost V 5 bases and J 4 bases; bases outside gene matches: 5. Per the germline V gene, CDR1 is SGHTA and CDR2 is FQGNSA. The CDR3 is CASSTRDRVTEAFF. CDR3 nucleotide sequence: TGTGCCAGCAGCACACGGGACAGGGTCACTGAAGCTTTCTTT.

This clone has more than one count but fewer than ten. The chain employs TRBV28 and TRBJ2-7, with D maybe TRBD2 (6 bases). Deletions cut 7 bases from V and 4 bases from J, with 17 bases between. This CDR3 is built from 14 residues. CDR1 is MDHEN and CDR2 is SYDVKM in the germline V gene. The CDR3 DNA sequence: TGTGCCAGCACCTATAATCGGGGGTTTTACGAGCAGTACTTC. It specifies CASTYNRGFYEQYF. Full variable domain (remainder filled in from reference TRBV28 and TRBJ2-7): DVKVTQSSRYLVKRTGEKVFLECVQDMDHENMFWYRQDPGLGLRLIYFSYDVKMKEKGDIPEGYSVSREKKERFSLILESASTNQTSMYLCASTYNRGFYEQYFGPGTRLTVT.

J is TRBJ1-1 and V is TRBV5-1; D unclear. V was pared by 0 bases and J by 0 bases, with 12 bases between. The CDR3 has 16 residues. Germline V CDR1 and CDR2: SGHRS, YFSETQ. The chain's CDR3 is CASSLGVRELNTEAFF. The CDR3 DNA sequence: TGCGCCAGCAGCTTGGGAGTCCGGGAGCTGAACACTGAAGCTTTCTTT.

A few counts support this clone. This chain connects TRBV28 to TRBJ1-6; 7 nucleotides line up with TRBD1. V was pared by 7 bases and J by 6 bases, with 6 bases of the junction left unmatched. The V gene's germline CDR1 is MDHEN and CDR2 SYDVKM. The CDR3 totals 14 residues. CDR3 bases: TGTGCCAGCATTGAGGGACAGACTAATTCACCCCTCCACTTT. Translated, it gives CASIEGQTNSPLHF. The full variable domain, completed using reference TRBV28 and TRBJ1-6, is DVKVTQSSRYLVKRTGEKVFLECVQDMDHENMFWYRQDPGLGLRLIYFSYDVKMKEKGDIPEGYSVSREKKERFSLILESASTNQTSMYLCASIEGQTNSPLHFGNGTRLTVT.

CDR3 sequence (DNA): TGCGCCAGCAGCCAAATGACGGACTCTTACCAAGAGACCCAGTACTTC. It encodes CASSQMTDSYQETQYF. This chain connects TRBV5-1 to TRBJ2-5, with D tentatively TRBD2 (5 bases). The length of the CDR3 is 16 residues. Germline values: CDR1 SGHRS, CDR2 YFSETQ. Trimming removed 4 bases from V and 0 bases from J, with 16 bases in between.

The rearrangement joins TRBV7-2 to TRBJ2-1, with D hard to call. The germline CDR1 and CDR2 sequences are SGHTA and FQGNSA. Trimming left V 0 bases short and J 6 bases short, with 12 bases between. The CDR3 extends over 15 amino acids. In DNA, the CDR3 is TGTGCCAGCAGCTTAGCTAGGAGATCATTCAATGAGCAGTTCTTC. Amino acid sequence: CASSLARRSFNEQFF.

The chain is built from TRBV6-1 and TRBJ1-2, with D unclear. CDR1 and CDR2 (germline): MNHNS, SASEGT. CDR3 length equals 15 residues. V was cut by 2 bases and J by 1 base, with 11 bases left in between. DNA for the CDR3: TGTGCCAGCAGTGAAATGTCCCAGGTTAACTATGGCTACACCTTC. Translated, it gives CASSEMSQVNYGYTF.

The genes are TRBV18 and TRBJ2-7; D is unresolved. Germline lookup yields CDR1 KGHSH and CDR2 LQKENI. Trimming removed 5 bases at V and 0 bases at J, with 14 bases between. The CDR3 is made up of 15 amino acids. CDR3: CASSRQSISSYEQYF. In DNA form, the CDR3 reads TGTGCCAGCTCAAGACAAAGCATCAGCTCCTACGAGCAGTACTTC.

This rearrangement joins TRBV10-3 to TRBJ1-1; 7 bases line up with TRBD1. This CDR3 spans 15 amino acids. Per the germline V gene, CDR1 is ENHRY and CDR2 is SYGVKD. With V trimmed by 5 bases and J by 1 base, 7 bases remained unmatched. The CDR3 coding sequence is TGTGCCATCAGTCGACAGGGATTGGGGAACACTGAAGCTTTCTTT. Amino acids: CAISRQGLGNTEAFF.

The V and J genes are TRBV6-4 and TRBJ2-1, with D perhaps TRBD2 (6 bases). Per the germline V gene, CDR1 is MRHNA and CDR2 is SNTAGT. V was cut by 3 bases and J by 7 bases, with 16 bases left in between. CDR3 length: 15 amino acids. CDR3 sequence: CASSEGGVSLNEQFF. The CDR3 DNA follows: TGTGCCAGCAGTGAAGGCGGGGTTAGTTTGAATGAGCAGTTCTTC.

On this clone: At the DNA level, this CDR3 is encoded by other sequences in the same sample as well. The chain joins TRBV19 to TRBJ1-2; D is undetermined. The germline gives CDR1 LNHDA, CDR2 SQIVND (reference sequence). This CDR3 contains 14 residues. Trimming left V 2 bases short and J 0 bases short, with 7 bases between. CDR3 in amino acids: CASSIKGANYGYTF. The DNA of the CDR3 is TGTGCCAGTAGTATAAAGGGAGCTAACTATGGCTACACCTTC.

The gene calls are TRBV11-2 and TRBJ2-1; 9 bases map to TRBD2. The CDR3 is 16 residues long. Per germline, CDR1 SGHAT and CDR2 FQNNGV. The junction had 7 bases not matched to a gene; V was cut back by 1 base and J by 6 bases. This CDR3 is CASSLVLGSGGNEQFF. CDR3 bases: TGTGCCAGCAGCTTAGTTTTGGGTAGCGGGGGCAATGAGCAGTTCTTC.

The chain couples TRBV29-1 to TRBJ1-2; weak D call: TRBD1 (5 bases). Per the germline V gene, CDR1 is SQVTM and CDR2 is ANQGSEA. V was cut by 3 bases and J by 8 bases, with 10 bases left in between. The CDR3 totals 11 residues. For the CDR3, the DNA is TGCAGCGTTGAGGGGGGTTTGGGCTACACCTTC. Protein product: CSVEGGLGYTF. Looking up the rest from reference TRBV29-1 and TRBJ1-2 gives the full variable domain: SAVISQKPSRDICQRGTSLTIQCQVDSQVTMMFWYRQQPGQSLTLIATANQGSEATYESGFVIDKFPISRPNLTFSTLTVSNMSPEDSSIYLCSVEGGLGYTFGSGTRLTVV.

The chain couples TRBV10-2 to TRBJ2-5, with D perhaps matching TRBD1 (6 bases). V was shortened by 6 bases and J by 4 bases, with 12 bases between the two germline ends. Germline V lookup: CDR1 WSHSY, CDR2 SAAADI. CDR3 length: 13 residues. The DNA for the CDR3 is TGCGCCAGCAGCCTACAGGGTGGAGAGACCCAGTACTTC. It translates to CASSLQGGETQYF.

This clone was observed a few times. This sequence joins TRBV28 and TRBJ1-1; D is unresolved. CDR3 length: 12 residues. Germline assignment: CDR1 MDHEN and CDR2 SYDVKM. Trimming left V 5 bases short and J 6 bases short, with 10 bases between. CDR3: CASSHSGSEAFF. CDR3 DNA sequence: TGTGCCAGCAGTCACTCGGGGTCTGAAGCTTTCTTT.

This chain uses TRBV7-2 with TRBJ1-4; maybe TRBD1 (5 bases). Between the trimmed V and J ends, which lost 1 base and 3 bases, there was a span of 21 bases. The CDR3 length is 19 residues. Germline V gene data show CDR1 as SGHTA and CDR2 as FQGNSA. CDR3 nucleotide sequence: TGTGCCAGCAGCTTAGAAAGTCTGGGGGGGATTGTTGCTAATGAAAAACTGTTTTTT. As protein: CASSLESLGGIVANEKLFF.

V usage is TRBV5-1 and J usage is TRBJ1-2, with 7 bases lining up with TRBD1. Germline CDR1 SGHRS, CDR2 YFSETQ. Germline trimming cut 5 bases from V and 3 bases from J; bases unmatched to any gene: 7. The CDR3 is made up of 14 amino acids. The CDR3 bases are TGCGCCAGCAGTTTCTTAGGACAGGACTATGGCTACACCTTC. Encoded protein: CASSFLGQDYGYTF.

As DNA, the CDR3 is TGCGCCAGCAGCTCCACTTCAACTAATGAAAAACTGTTTTTT. It codes for CASSSTSTNEKLFF. The V and J genes are TRBV5-1 and TRBJ1-4; D uncertain. The length of the CDR3 is 14 residues. Germline CDR1 is SGHRS and CDR2 is YFSETQ. With 3 bases removed from V and 0 bases from J, the gap between germline ends came to 6 bases.

This chain connects TRBV11-2 to TRBJ2-1; 8 bases fit TRBD1. The CDR3 length is 16 residues. Trimming at V came to 4 bases and at J to 2 bases, leaving 7 bases not matched to a gene. Germline V gene lookup returns CDR1 SGHAT and CDR2 FQNNGV. The CDR3 DNA sequence: TGTGCCAGCAGCTCCCAGGGGGCTTTCGCCTACAATGAGCAGTTCTTC. Its translation: CASSSQGAFAYNEQFF.

The chain couples TRBV14 to TRBJ2-5; D call uncertain. Trimming removed 2 bases at V and 4 bases at J, with 5 bases between. Looked up from germline, CDR1 is SGHDN and CDR2 is FVKESK. The CDR3 contains 12 residues. In nucleotides, the CDR3 is TGTGCCAGCAGCCAATCATCAGAGACCCAGTACTTC. Translated: CASSQSSETQYF.

The chain recombines TRBV24-1 with TRBJ2-5; D possibly corresponds to TRBD1 (6 bases). Between the trimmed V and J ends, which lost 1 base and 2 bases, there was a span of 13 bases. This CDR3 is built from 16 residues. In germline, CDR1 is KGHDR, CDR2 SFDVKD. DNA for the CDR3: TGTGCCACCAGTGATTTTAGGGCCAGGGGTCAAGAGACCCAGTACTTC. Translation: CATSDFRARGQETQYF.

Only a few counts were recorded for this clone. The rearrangement joins TRBV18 to TRBJ1-4, with TRBD1 as a possible D gene (5 bases). The CDR3 consists of 16 residues. The V gene's germline CDR1 is KGHSH and CDR2 LQKENI. Trimming left V 3 bases short and J 6 bases short, with 17 bases between. CDR3 in amino acids: CASSPPSPVQDEKLFF. CDR3 DNA: TGTGCCAGCTCACCCCCCTCGCCGGTACAGGATGAAAAACTGTTTTTT.

The chain combines TRBV7-2 with TRBJ2-3, with TRBD2 matching 9 bases. Germline V lookup: CDR1 SGHTA, CDR2 FQGNSA. J was trimmed by 2 bases and V by 1 base; bases with no gene match: 4. The length of the CDR3 is 16 residues. CDR3 residues: CASSLGSGGPTDTQYF. Here the CDR3 DNA reads TGTGCCAGCAGCTTAGGGAGCGGGGGGCCCACAGATACGCAGTATTTT.

This chain joins TRBV4-1 and TRBJ2-7, with D maybe TRBD1 (6 bases). V lost 6 bases and J lost 5, with 14 bases in between. The CDR3 consists of 13 residues. Germline V gene lookup returns CDR1 MGHRA and CDR2 YSYEKL. CDR3 coding DNA: TGCGCCAGCAGAATGCCAGGGGTTGACGAGCAGTACTTC. Its protein product is CASRMPGVDEQYF.

The J gene is TRBJ2-1, the V gene TRBV4-3; D perhaps matches TRBD2 (5 bases). The CDR3 has 16 amino acids. Trimming removed 0 bases at V and 6 bases at J, with 15 bases between. Germline values: CDR1 LGHNA, CDR2 YSLEER. The DNA for the CDR3 is TGCGCCAGCAGCCAAGATGCCGCGGGTGTCTCCAATGAGCAGTTCTTC. It encodes CASSQDAAGVSNEQFF.

V is TRBV5-1 and J is TRBJ2-5; D is uncertain. Trimming removed 0 bases at V and 5 bases at J, with 11 bases between. The CDR3 runs 14 residues. In germline, CDR1 is SGHRS, CDR2 YFSETQ. The DNA of the CDR3 is TGCGCCAGCAGCTTGGCCAGGCCTCCGGAGACCCAGTACTTC. Translated: CASSLARPPETQYF.